The rows below give T cell receptor beta chains drawn from one sample of a study of T cell responses to AZD1222 COVID-19 vaccine. Measured with immunoSEQ multiplex PCR; TCRdb has only the in-frame clones, and not every one. The sample carries under 85,000 clones, approximately 86% recorded once. The starting material was peripheral blood, obtained on day 0 of MenACWY control vaccination. These receptors were collected from an adult in good health. Both conserved end residues are part of each CDR3. D genes are given only for firm matches. Clone size is not always given. Where it is, it says once, few, many or a class for expanded clones.

NA | NA | TRBJ2-7 | TRBV11-2 | TGTGCCAGCAGCTTAAAACAGGGAAGGGACGAGCAGTACTTC | CASSLKQGRDEQYF
NA | TRBD1 | TRBJ1-2 | TRBV24-1 | TGTGCCACCAGTGATCCGGGACAGGGAAACTATGGCTACACCTTC | CATSDPGQGNYGYTF
NA | NA | TRBJ1-5 | TRBV2 | TGTGCCAGCAGCCCCGGGAGGGATCAGCCCCAGCATTTT | CASSPGRDQPQHF
NA | TRBD1 | TRBJ1-2 | TRBV5-1 | TGCGCCAGCAGCTCAACCTTGACAGGGGGCGCAGGCTACACCTTC | CASSSTLTGGAGYTF
NA | TRBD1 | TRBJ1-1 | TRBV13 | TGTGCCAGCAGTCCCGAGGGGGCTGGGGACACTGAAGCTTTCTTT | CASSPEGAGDTEAFF
NA | TRBD1 | TRBJ1-2 | TRBV4-2 | TGTGCCAGCAGCCAAGGTTTAACAGGGGATGGCTATGGCTACACCTTC | CASSQGLTGDGYGYTF
few | TRBD1 | TRBJ2-3 | TRBV18 | TGTGCCAGCTCATCTACCGGGACAGGGGGCCCAGATACGCAGTATTTT | CASSSTGTGGPDTQYF
NA | NA | TRBJ1-2 | TRBV6-5 | TGTGCCAGCAGTTACTCACGGGGGGTCGGCTACACCTTC | CASSYSRGVGYTF
few | TRBD2 | TRBJ2-1 | TRBV6-5 | TGTGCCAGCAGTTATTCTAGCGGGGGCCCGGGGAATGAGCAGTTCTTC | CASSYSSGGPGNEQFF
NA | NA | TRBJ1-3 | TRBV4-3 | TGCGCCAGCAGCCAAGATCCTTTAGGAACTGGAAACACCATATATTTT | CASSQDPLGTGNTIYF
NA | TRBD2 | TRBJ2-1 | TRBV9 | TGTGCCAGCAGCGTGTTAGCGGGGGGGACTTACAATGAGCAGTTCTTC | CASSVLAGGTYNEQFF
once | NA | TRBJ2-7 | TRBV6-5 | TGTGCCAGCAGCTCCGGGGCCTTGGGCGCCTACGAGCAGTACTTC | CASSSGALGAYEQYF
NA | NA | TRBJ2-4 | TRBV4-1 | TGCGCCAGCAGCGAGGACAGACAAAAAAACATTCAGTACTTC | CASSEDRQKNIQYF
NA | NA | TRBJ2-1 | TRBV7-3 | TGTGCCAGCAGCTTAAGGGGGGAGGTGAATGAGCAGTTCTTC | CASSLRGEVNEQFF
NA | NA | TRBJ1-3 | TRBV9 | TGTGCCAGCAGCGTAGTCGACACCTCTGGAAACACCATATATTTT | CASSVVDTSGNTIYF
few | NA | TRBJ1-2 | TRBV29-1 | TGCAGCTCGACGGGGCCTTATGGCTACACCTTC | CSSTGPYGYTF
NA | TRBD1 | TRBJ2-1 | TRBV10-3 | TGTGCCATCAGTAAATCGACAGGGGGTGAGCAGTTCTTC | CAISKSTGGEQFF
NA | NA | TRBJ2-5 | TRBV3-1/TRBV3-2 | TGTGCCAGCAGCCACGCGGGGCGCCAAGAGACCCAGTACTTC | CASSHAGRQETQYF
NA | NA | TRBJ1-1 | TRBV5-1 | TGCGCCAGCAGCTTGCTACGAGGAAGGGAAGCCCCTGAAGCTTTCTTT | CASSLLRGREAPEAFF
few | NA | TRBJ1-2 | TRBV6-5 | TGTGCCAGCAGGGCCGGGGCTCCTCTTGGCTACACCTTC | CASRAGAPLGYTF